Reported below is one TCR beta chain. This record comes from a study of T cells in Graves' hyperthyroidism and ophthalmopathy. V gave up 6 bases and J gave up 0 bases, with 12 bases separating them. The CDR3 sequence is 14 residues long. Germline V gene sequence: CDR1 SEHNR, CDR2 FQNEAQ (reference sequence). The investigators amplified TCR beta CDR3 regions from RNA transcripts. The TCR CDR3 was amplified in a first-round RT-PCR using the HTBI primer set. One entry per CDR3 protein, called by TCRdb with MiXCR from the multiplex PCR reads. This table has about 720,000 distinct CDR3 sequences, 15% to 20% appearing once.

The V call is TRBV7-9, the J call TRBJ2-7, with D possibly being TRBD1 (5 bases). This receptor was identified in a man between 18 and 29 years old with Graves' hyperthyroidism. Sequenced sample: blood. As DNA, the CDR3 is TGTGCCAGCAGTCATGACAGAGCCTCCTACGAGCAGTACTTC. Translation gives CASSHDRASYEQYF.